In its sample, the clone carrying this TCR beta chain was seen once. V lost 3 bases to trimming and J lost 4 bases; unmatched junction nucleotides: 5. Germline V gives CDR1 LNHNV, CDR2 YYDKDF (reference sequence). The CDR3 is made up of 16 amino acids. This entry comes from a study of Ad26.COV2.S vaccination and SARS-CoV-2 variants. Data came from immunoSEQ multiplex PCR; TCRdb stores just in-frame clones and leaves some out. The sample records approximately 480,000 clones, roughly nine tenths being singletons. Treatment of the sample: 15 to 20 received Ad26.COV2.S at low or high dose, single or two shots; several received placebo; per-sample allocation not given. All samples were drawn on day 63, counting from the first vaccine or placebo injection. At a Boston site, the person donating was an adult of 18-55 years. Vaccination employed an Ad26 vector expressing the Wuhan-strain SARS-CoV-2 spike.

This specimen was peripheral blood, taken in a trial of Ad26.COV2.S vaccine versus placebo. This TCR was sampled from a person between 18 and 65 years old who received the Ad26.COV2.S COVID-19 vaccine or a placebo. The J gene is TRBJ2-3, the V gene TRBV15, with 12 bases aligning to TRBD2. The CDR3 protein is CATSRGLAGGSDTQYF. CDR3 bases: TGTGCCACCAGCAGGGGGCTAGCGGGAGGGTCAGATACGCAGTATTTT.